The 8 T cell receptor beta chains reported below all come from one sample, sequenced in a study of PD-1 blockade in classical Hodgkin lymphoma. Autologous stem cell transplantation was followed by relapse in every patient, and brentuximab vedotin exposure varied. Profiling relied on immunoSEQ multiplex PCR, and the TCRdb table lists in-frame clones only, not all of them. The table has about 63,000 clones, more than 70% seen once. The sample consisted of peripheral blood mononuclear cells (PBMCs), taken before the second cycle of nivolumab. The receptors come from a human donor with classical Hodgkin lymphoma.

The chain carries TRBV28 and TRBJ2-7; no clear D gene. V lost 10 bases, J lost 1 base, and 14 bases lay in between. The CDR3 is 13 amino acids. CDR1 and CDR2 (germline): MDHEN, SYDVKM. CDR3 protein: CATYRGRSYEQYF. In nucleotides, the CDR3 is TGTGCCACCTACAGAGGAAGGTCCTACGAGCAGTACTTC.

This chain connects TRBV5-1 to TRBJ2-2; 8 nucleotides line up with TRBD2. V trimming: 5 bases; J trimming: 7 bases; junction bases outside the gene matches: 10. CDR3 length: 15 amino acids. Germline CDR1 is SGHRS and CDR2 is YFSETQ. CDR3 DNA: TGCGCCAGCAGGACGGGGGGGCCGTCGATCGGGGAGCTGTTTTTT. It yields the protein CASRTGGPSIGELFF.

The rearrangement uses TRBV10-1 and TRBJ2-5, with a weak D call TRBD1 (6 bases). CDR1 and CDR2 from the germline V gene are WNHNN and SYGVQD (reference sequence). The CDR3 runs 15 residues. V dropped 6 bases and J dropped 1 base, with 15 bases sitting between them. The CDR3 loop reads CASSKTGYGQETQYF. The CDR3 bases are TGCGCCAGCAGCAAGACAGGTTACGGCCAAGAGACCCAGTACTTC.

On this clone: Other DNA sequences in this specimen translate into the identical CDR3. V and J are TRBV5-1 and TRBJ1-5; D gene uncertain. Trimming stripped 0 bases from V and 0 bases from J, with 1 base between. CDR3 size: 13 residues. Germline CDR1 and CDR2: SGHRS and YFSETQ. Here the CDR3 reads CASSLDSNQPQHF. CDR3 DNA: TGCGCCAGCAGCTTGGATAGCAATCAGCCCCAGCATTTT.

CDR3: CASTLGGASTEAFF. DNA for the CDR3: TGCGCCAGCACCCTCGGGGGAGCGAGTACTGAAGCTTTCTTT. The chain joins TRBV5-1 to TRBJ1-1; the D gene is possibly TRBD1 (5 bases). Trimming pared 6 bases from V and 5 bases from J, leaving 17 bases between. Germline CDR1 SGHRS, CDR2 YFSETQ. The CDR3 is 14 residues long.

A word on this clone: Other DNA sequences in the same sample also yield this CDR3. The DNA for the CDR3 is TGCGCCAGCAGCTTGGCAACTAGCACAGATACGCAGTATTTT. It yields the protein CASSLATSTDTQYF. V is TRBV5-1 and J is TRBJ2-3; D gene unclear. The germline V gene encodes CDR1 SGHRS and CDR2 YFSETQ. The germline V and J ends were trimmed by 0 bases and 0 bases, with 5 bases remaining between them. There are 14 residues in the CDR3. Combining the CDR3 with reference TRBV5-1 and TRBJ2-3 gives the whole variable domain KAGVTQTPRYLIKTRGQQVTLSCSPISGHRSVSWYQQTPGQGLQFLFEYFSETQRNKGNFPGRFSGRQFSNSRSEMNVSTLELGDSALYLCASSLATSTDTQYFGPGTRLTVL.

The chain has TRBV19 and TRBJ2-7; the D call may be TRBD1 or TRBD2 (6 bases each). The CDR3 spans 15 residues. V gave up 4 bases and J gave up 2 bases, with 15 bases separating them. Germline CDR1 reads LNHDA; CDR2 reads SQIVND (reference sequence). CDR3 loop: CASSREQGGTYEQYF. CDR3 nucleotides: TGTGCCAGTAGTAGAGAACAGGGAGGAACCTACGAGCAGTACTTC.

The count of this clone is one. DNA of the CDR3: TGCGCCAGCAGCTTGCATCAGGGAATGATCCCTTACAATGAGCAGTTCTTC. It specifies CASSLHQGMIPYNEQFF. The chain joins TRBV5-1 to TRBJ2-1, with TRBD1 as a possible D gene (5 bases). V dropped 1 base and J dropped 4 bases, with 18 bases sitting between them. Germline V lookup: CDR1 SGHRS, CDR2 YFSETQ. This CDR3 region has 17 residues. The entire variable domain, with the rest obtained from reference TRBV5-1 and TRBJ2-1, is as follows: KAGVTQTPRYLIKTRGQQVTLSCSPISGHRSVSWYQQTPGQGLQFLFEYFSETQRNKGNFPGRFSGRQFSNSRSEMNVSTLELGDSALYLCASSLHQGMIPYNEQFFGPGTRLTVL.